The 15 T cell receptor beta chains below come from one sample, sequenced in a study of naive and memory T cell subsets. The library had UMIs added by 3' ligation of an oligonucleotide to TCR cDNA. The SP2 primer and nested alpha and beta constant region primers amplified ligated cDNA in four rounds. Each CDR3 protein is one row after TCRdb ran MiXCR on the UMI-ligation and nested PCR reads. The sample has over 20,000 distinct CDR3 sequences, roughly 5.5% seen once. The sequenced sample consisted of blood. Receptor source: an adult in good health.

This clonotype was picked up many times. The chain links TRBV20-1 to TRBJ2-1; 12 positions match TRBD2. The CDR3 length is 16 residues. V shed 3 bases, J shed 7 bases, and the junction held 10 bases outside the gene matches. The germline CDR1 and CDR2 sequences are DFQATT and SNEGSKA (reference sequence). Written as DNA, the CDR3 is TGCAGTGCTAGCAAACTAGCGGGAGGCCTTCTGAATGAGCAGTTCTTC. Encoded protein: CSASKLAGGLLNEQFF.

This clonotype was counted many times. The chain combines TRBV2 with TRBJ1-2, with D uncertain. Germline lookup yields CDR1 SNHLY and CDR2 FYNNEI. The CDR3 length is 11 residues. With 6 bases removed from V and 10 bases from J, the gap between germline ends came to 12 bases. The CDR3 protein is CASSYGLHYTF. CDR3 bases: TGTGCCAGCAGCTATGGACTCCACTACACCTTC.

Ten or more counts support this clonotype. V usage is TRBV29-1 and J usage is TRBJ2-7; perhaps D is TRBD1 or TRBD2 (5 bases each). V lost 4 bases, J lost 4 bases, and 17 bases lay in between. This CDR3 comprises 14 residues. Germline CDR1 is SQVTM and CDR2 is ANQGSEA. The CDR3 spells CSVAVAGTRYEQYF. CDR3 sequence (DNA): TGCAGCGTTGCGGTGGCAGGGACGAGATACGAGCAGTACTTC.

This clonotype was detected many times. The chain is built from TRBV7-2 and TRBJ1-5; D remains unclear. V was trimmed by 4 bases and J by 2 bases, leaving 9 bases between them. Germline CDR1 SGHTA, CDR2 FQGNSA. The CDR3 has 14 amino acids. The chain's CDR3 is CASSSQSGNQPQHF. CDR3 nucleotides: TGTGCCAGCAGCTCCCAATCAGGCAATCAGCCCCAGCATTTT.

This clonotype is medium-sized by share. Here the CDR3 DNA reads TGTGCCAGCTCACCTTCGACAGGGGGGCTAGCTAACTATGGCTACACCTTC. This codes for CASSPSTGGLANYGYTF. The chain employs TRBV18 and TRBJ1-2; 9 bases are shared with TRBD1. V trimming: 3 bases; J trimming: 0 bases; junction bases outside the gene matches: 8. In germline, CDR1 is KGHSH, CDR2 LQKENI. This CDR3 is 17 amino acids long.

This clonotype was counted at least ten times. The chain is built from TRBV7-2 and TRBJ2-1; 11 nucleotides match TRBD2. V shed 3 bases and J 10 bases; nucleotides not matched to a gene: 8. CDR3 length: 15 amino acids. In germline, CDR1 is SGHTA, CDR2 FQGNSA. As DNA, the CDR3 is TGTGCCAGCAGCTTTTTAGCTAGCGGGAGGTCCGAGCAGTTCTTC. Translated: CASSFLASGRSEQFF.

This clonotype was found many times. The rearrangement joins TRBV6-5 to TRBJ1-2; possibly TRBD1 for D (6 bases). Germline V lookup: CDR1 MNHEY, CDR2 SVGAGI. The CDR3 runs 17 residues. Between the trimmed V and J ends, which lost 0 bases and 5 bases, there was a span of 19 bases. CDR3 DNA sequence: TGTGCCAGCAGTTACTCGAGGGGGGTGAGGGACATATATGGCTACACCTTC. Its protein is CASSYSRGVRDIYGYTF.

This clonotype was observed many times. The chain employs TRBV2 and TRBJ2-7; D gene uncertain. Germline lookup yields CDR1 SNHLY and CDR2 FYNNEI. The CDR3 loop spans 12 amino acids. With 7 bases removed from V and 0 bases from J, the gap between germline ends came to 7 bases. The CDR3 reads CASKGSSYEQYF. The CDR3 DNA reads as TGTGCCAGCAAAGGTAGCTCCTACGAGCAGTACTTC.

On this clonotype: At one end, the junction sequence differs from germline, possibly due to a read error. V usage is TRBV6-6 and J usage is TRBJ1-5; D possibly corresponds to TRBD1 (5 bases). The CDR3 totals 15 residues. The V gene's germline CDR1 is MNHNY and CDR2 SVGAGI (reference sequence). The CDR3: CVSSKYRDGNQPQHF. In nucleotides, the CDR3 is TGTGTCAGCAGTAAATACCGGGACGGTAATCAGCCCCAGCATTTT.

The CDR3 sequence is CASSLTGNGEKLFF. The CDR3 DNA reads as TGTGCCAGCAGCTTGACAGGGAATGGTGAAAAACTGTTTTTT. The chain employs TRBV7-9 and TRBJ1-4; 7 nucleotides match TRBD1. This CDR3 is 14 amino acids long. The germline V gene encodes CDR1 SEHNR and CDR2 FQNEAQ (reference sequence). V gave up 3 bases and J gave up 7 bases; unmatched junction bases: 5.

This clonotype occurred many times. The chain is built from TRBV6-5 and TRBJ2-7, with TRBD2 matching 8 bases. Germline loops: CDR1 MNHEY, CDR2 SVGAGI. J was trimmed by 2 bases and V by 0 bases; bases with no gene match: 3. The CDR3 runs 15 residues. DNA for the CDR3: TGTGCCAGCAGTTACTCATCGGGACTAGCCTACGAGCAGTACTTC. Translation gives CASSYSSGLAYEQYF.

This clonotype was recorded at least ten times. The rearrangement uses TRBV19 and TRBJ2-1, with no clear D. CDR1 is LNHDA and CDR2 is SQIVND in the germline V gene (reference sequence). The CDR3 extends over 13 amino acids. As DNA, the CDR3 is TGTGCTACCAGAGTCCCTCCCTTCAATGAGCAGTTCTTC. Translation gives CATRVPPFNEQFF. The variable domain in full, completed from reference TRBV19 and TRBJ2-1, reads DGGITQSPKYLFRKEGQNVTLSCEQNLNHDAMYWYRQDPGQGLRLIYYSQIVNDFQKGDIAEGYSVSREKKESFPLTVTSAQKNPTAFYLCATRVPPFNEQFFGPGTRLTVL.

This clonotype was recorded at least ten times. The chain combines TRBV6-2 or TRBV6-3 with TRBJ2-2; D possibly matches TRBD1 or TRBD2 (5 bases each). V lost 6 bases to trimming and J lost 6 bases, with 11 bases between them. Germline CDR1 is MNHEY and CDR2 is SVGEGT. The CDR3 has 13 residues. CDR3 sequence (DNA): TGTGCCAGCAGCCAAGGGGAGTCCGGGGAGCTGTTTTTT. This gives the protein CASSQGESGELFF.

This clonotype has a count of ten or more. The CDR3 bases are TGTGCCAGCAGTACGGGCCGCAGGAATAATTCACCCCTCCACTTT. Its protein product is CASSTGRRNNSPLHF. The rearrangement links TRBV6-5 to TRBJ1-6, with unresolved D. V was pared by 5 bases and J by 5 bases, with 13 bases between. The CDR3 totals 15 residues. CDR1 and CDR2 (germline): MNHEY, SVGAGI.

This clonotype has at least ten counts. V usage is TRBV24-1 and J usage is TRBJ2-1; the D is unclear. Germline lookup yields CDR1 KGHDR and CDR2 SFDVKD. The ends were cut back, 4 bases at V and 5 bases at J, with 17 bases in the middle. The CDR3 loop spans 16 amino acids. This chain's CDR3 is CATSDPDSGRDNEQFF. DNA for the CDR3: TGTGCCACCAGTGACCCTGACTCTGGAAGGGACAATGAGCAGTTCTTC.